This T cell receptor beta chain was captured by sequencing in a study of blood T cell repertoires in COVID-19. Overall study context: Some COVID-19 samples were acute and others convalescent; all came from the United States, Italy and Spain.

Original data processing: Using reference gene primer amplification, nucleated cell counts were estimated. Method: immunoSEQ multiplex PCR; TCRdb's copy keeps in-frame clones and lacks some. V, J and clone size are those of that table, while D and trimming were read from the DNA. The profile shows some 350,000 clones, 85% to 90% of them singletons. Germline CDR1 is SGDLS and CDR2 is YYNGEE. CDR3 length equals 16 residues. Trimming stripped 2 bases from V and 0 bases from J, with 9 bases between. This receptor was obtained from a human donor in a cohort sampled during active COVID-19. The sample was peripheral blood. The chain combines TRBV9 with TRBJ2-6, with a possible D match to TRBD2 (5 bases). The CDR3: CASSVTGISGANVLTF. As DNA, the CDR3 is TGTGCCAGCAGCGTCACGGGAATCTCTGGGGCCAACGTCCTGACTTTC.